One and the same sample provided the 30 T cell receptor beta chains below, sequenced in a study of cytomegalovirus exposure and HLA in healthy donors. Primers: 60 Vbeta forward and 13 Jbeta reverse. The assay was immunoSEQ multiplex PCR, and TCRdb's table has in-frame clones only and misses some. This table has about 100,000 clones, approximately 85% appearing once. The specimen sequenced was PBMCs. All receptors derive from a man aged 25 to 40 in good health and CMV-seronegative.

The V call is TRBV19, the J call TRBJ2-4; D not resolved. V lost 2 bases and J 0 bases, leaving 5 bases between the germline ends. From germline, CDR1 is LNHDA and CDR2 SQIVND (reference sequence). The CDR3 is 14 residues long. The CDR3 protein is CASSITVAKNIQYF. The CDR3 DNA follows: TGTGCCAGTAGTATAACAGTAGCCAAAAACATTCAGTACTTC.

The chain links TRBV6-5 to TRBJ1-2; D uncertain. Germline V gene data show CDR1 as MNHEY and CDR2 as SVGAGI. Trimming shortened V by 0 bases and J by 5 bases, and 16 bases separated the two germline ends. This CDR3 has 16 amino acids. Written as DNA, the CDR3 is TGTGCCAGCAGTTACTCGAACGCACCGGGTTTATATGGCTACACCTTC. Translation gives CASSYSNAPGLYGYTF.

The genes are TRBV6-6 and TRBJ1-4, with a tentative D call TRBD1 (6 bases). Germline V CDR1 and CDR2: MNHNY, SVGAGI (reference sequence). Trimming shortened V by 5 bases and J by 6 bases, and 19 bases separated the two germline ends. The CDR3 is made up of 16 amino acids. In nucleotides, the CDR3 is TGTGCCAGCAGTCCACGCAGGGGAGGGCGAGATGAAAAACTGTTTTTT. This sequence encodes CASSPRRGGRDEKLFF.

The chain joins TRBV6-1 to TRBJ1-2, with 7 bases lining up with TRBD1. The CDR3 loop spans 17 amino acids. Germline CDR1 and CDR2: MNHNS and SASEGT. V dropped 4 bases and J dropped 7; count of bases not matched to a gene: 18. DNA of the CDR3: TGTGCCAGCAGTGTTTCCAGGTACTTAACAGGGGTTCCTGGCTACACCTTC. It is translated as CASSVSRYLTGVPGYTF.

The V gene is TRBV29-1, the J gene TRBJ2-1; D unresolved. The CDR3 runs 13 residues. Germline lookup yields CDR1 SQVTM and CDR2 ANQGSEA. V was trimmed by 6 bases and J by 0 bases, leaving 9 bases between them. The DNA for the CDR3 is TGCAGCGTGAGACTGAGCTCCTACAATGAGCAGTTCTTC. As protein: CSVRLSSYNEQFF.

The rearrangement links TRBV15 to TRBJ1-4; D gene unclear. The V end was cut by 0 bases, the J end by 0 bases, with 14 bases between. The CDR3 loop spans 18 amino acids. The germline gives CDR1 LNHNV, CDR2 YYDKDF (reference sequence). CDR3 coding DNA: TGTGCCACCAGCAGAGACTCCTTCGGGAAAGCAACTAATGAAAAACTGTTTTTT. It specifies CATSRDSFGKATNEKLFF.

V is TRBV29-1 and J is TRBJ2-1, with D possibly matching TRBD2 (6 bases). Germline CDR1 and CDR2: SQVTM and ANQGSEA. This CDR3 has 12 amino acids. The ends were cut back, 3 bases at V and 6 bases at J, with 9 bases in the middle. The CDR3 DNA is TGCAGCGTTGACGGAGGGCCCAATGAGCAGTTCTTC. This sequence encodes CSVDGGPNEQFF.

This clone was found a few times. The V call is TRBV6-1, the J call TRBJ2-7; 12 bases fit TRBD1. The CDR3 runs to 15 residues. V shed 8 bases, J shed 4 bases, and the junction held 9 bases outside the gene matches. The germline gives CDR1 MNHNS, CDR2 SASEGT. In DNA form, the CDR3 reads TGTGCCAGCGGCCGGCGGGACAGGGGGCCATACGAGCAGTACTTC. Its translation: CASGRRDRGPYEQYF.

The chain uses TRBV15 and TRBJ2-5; D remains ambiguous. Germline V gives CDR1 LNHNV, CDR2 YYDKDF (reference sequence). This CDR3 spans 11 amino acids. V dropped 3 bases and J dropped 3 bases, with 2 bases sitting between them. Here the CDR3 reads CATSSKETQYF. The CDR3 DNA follows: TGTGCCACCAGCAGTAAAGAGACCCAGTACTTC.

The V call is TRBV18, the J call TRBJ2-7, with D possibly being TRBD1 (5 bases). V lost 3 bases to trimming and J lost 5 bases, with 11 bases between them. The CDR3 loop spans 13 amino acids. The germline V gene encodes CDR1 KGHSH and CDR2 LQKENI. Written as DNA, the CDR3 is TGTGCCAGCTCACCCCCAGGGATAGACGAGCAGTACTTC. The encoded protein is CASSPPGIDEQYF.

The rearrangement joins TRBV7-9 to TRBJ2-7; possibly TRBD2 for D (5 bases). V lost 6 bases to trimming and J lost 2 bases, with 11 bases between them. Germline V CDR1 and CDR2: SEHNR, FQNEAQ (reference sequence). This CDR3 has 13 residues. This chain's CDR3 is CASSSTRPYEQYF. The CDR3, as DNA: TGTGCCAGCAGTTCCACTAGGCCCTACGAGCAGTACTTC. Looking up the rest from reference TRBV7-9 and TRBJ2-7 gives the full variable domain: DTGVSQNPRHKITKRGQNVTFRCDPISEHNRLYWYRQTLGQGPEFLTYFQNEAQLEKSRLLSDRFSAERPKGSFSTLEIQRTEQGDSAMYLCASSSTRPYEQYFGPGTRLTVT.

V gene TRBV28 combines with J gene TRBJ1-1; the D gene is possibly TRBD1 (5 bases). Germline V gene data show CDR1 as MDHEN and CDR2 as SYDVKM. CDR3 length: 12 residues. Trimming shortened V by 5 bases and J by 5 bases, and 9 bases separated the two germline ends. DNA for the CDR3: TGTGCCAGCAGTCCCCAGGGAACTGAAGCTTTCTTT. Protein product: CASSPQGTEAFF.

This chain uses TRBV9 with TRBJ2-5; D unresolved. This CDR3 region has 13 residues. Looked up from germline, CDR1 is SGDLS and CDR2 is YYNGEE. V was shortened by 2 bases and J by 5 bases, with 10 bases between the two germline ends. The CDR3 protein is CASSVSQMETQYF. In DNA form, the CDR3 reads TGTGCCAGCAGCGTCTCACAAATGGAGACCCAGTACTTC.

This clone was seen a handful of times. This sequence joins TRBV5-1 and TRBJ2-1, with a possible D match to TRBD2 (6 bases). The V end lost 4 bases, the J end lost 10 bases, and 18 bases lay between the germline ends. From germline, CDR1 is SGHRS and CDR2 YFSETQ. The CDR3 consists of 14 residues. The CDR3, as DNA: TGCGCCAGCAGCCCCGGGACCGGGAGCCGGGAGCAGTTCTTC. Amino acid sequence: CASSPGTGSREQFF. The full variable domain, its missing parts supplied by reference TRBV5-1 and TRBJ2-1, is KAGVTQTPRYLIKTRGQQVTLSCSPISGHRSVSWYQQTPGQGLQFLFEYFSETQRNKGNFPGRFSGRQFSNSRSEMNVSTLELGDSALYLCASSPGTGSREQFFGPGTRLTVL.

The V call is TRBV19, the J call TRBJ2-7, with TRBD1 matching 7 bases. V dropped 5 bases and J dropped 5; count of bases not matched to a gene: 9. Per the germline V gene, CDR1 is LNHDA and CDR2 is SQIVND (reference sequence). The CDR3 sequence is 14 residues long. The CDR3 DNA follows: TGTGCCAGTAGTGTTACAGGGGTTCCGCACGAGCAGTACTTC. This translates into CASSVTGVPHEQYF.

The chain links TRBV2 to TRBJ1-1; no clear D. V lost 6 bases and J lost 5, with 7 bases in between. CDR1 and CDR2 from the germline V gene are SNHLY and FYNNEI. CDR3 length: 11 amino acids. The CDR3: CASRVETEAFF. CDR3 sequence (DNA): TGTGCCAGCAGGGTGGAGACTGAAGCTTTCTTT.

This clone was picked up one time. The chain combines TRBV5-1 with TRBJ1-1; tentative D call: TRBD1 (5 bases). The germline CDR1 and CDR2 sequences are SGHRS and YFSETQ. The CDR3 is made up of 13 amino acids. Trimming took off 4 bases at V and 7 bases at J, with 14 bases between the two ends. The CDR3 region has the DNA TGCGCCAGCAGCCCGTCGCCGGGACTTGAAGCTTTCTTT. This translates into CASSPSPGLEAFF.

The rearrangement joins TRBV28 to TRBJ1-5; no reliable D call. V was shortened by 3 bases and J by 0 bases, with 12 bases between the two germline ends. The CDR3 is 16 amino acids. CDR1 MDHEN and CDR2 SYDVKM come from the germline V gene. Here the CDR3 DNA reads TGTGCCAGCAGTTTTTTCCCCCAGGATAGCAATCAGCCCCAGCATTTT. Its protein is CASSFFPQDSNQPQHF.

The chain is built from TRBV6-1 and TRBJ2-7; possibly TRBD2 for D (5 bases). Germline CDR1 MNHNS, CDR2 SASEGT. The CDR3 length is 12 residues. Trimming left V 2 bases short and J 3 bases short, with 5 bases between. CDR3 coding DNA: TGTGCCAGCAGTGAACGGGGCTACGAGCAGTACTTC. Protein sequence: CASSERGYEQYF.

This clone was seen once. This chain uses TRBV7-9 with TRBJ1-5, with D uncertain. Germline assignment: CDR1 SEHNR and CDR2 FQNEAQ (reference sequence). This CDR3 has 13 residues. V dropped 1 base and J dropped 7 bases, with 8 bases sitting between them. The CDR3 sequence: CASSLGNGQPQHF. CDR3 nucleotide sequence: TGTGCCAGCAGCTTAGGGAACGGGCAGCCCCAGCATTTT. Full variable domain (remainder filled in from reference TRBV7-9 and TRBJ1-5): DTGVSQNPRHKITKRGQNVTFRCDPISEHNRLYWYRQTLGQGPEFLTYFQNEAQLEKSRLLSDRFSAERPKGSFSTLEIQRTEQGDSAMYLCASSLGNGQPQHFGDGTRLSIL.

V usage is TRBV19 and J usage is TRBJ2-2, with 7 positions matching TRBD1. The germline V gene encodes CDR1 LNHDA and CDR2 SQIVND (reference sequence). The CDR3 is 14 residues long. V trimming: 8 bases; J trimming: 3 bases; junction bases outside the gene matches: 6. Here the CDR3 DNA reads TGTGCCAGTGAAACCCAGGGGGACACCGGGGAGCTGTTTTTT. It translates to CASETQGDTGELFF.

The V call is TRBV6-1, the J call TRBJ2-1, with D possibly matching TRBD1 (5 bases). The V and J ends lost 8 bases and 8 bases respectively, with 22 bases between them. This CDR3 has 15 residues. CDR1 is MNHNS, CDR2 SASEGT, per germline. CDR3 region: CASGSLGASYDEQFF. The CDR3 coding sequence is TGTGCCAGCGGTTCCTTAGGGGCGTCTTACGATGAGCAGTTCTTC.

This clone has only one observation. This chain joins TRBV30 and TRBJ2-5; weak D call: TRBD1 (6 bases). Germline CDR1 and CDR2: GTSNPN and SVGIG (reference sequence). V lost 1 base to trimming and J lost 5 bases, with 11 bases between them. The CDR3 has 13 residues. CDR3 bases: TGTGCCTGGAGTGGGGGGCCACCGGAGACCCAGTACTTC. This codes for CAWSGGPPETQYF.

The V and J genes are TRBV7-8 and TRBJ2-7; D is uncertain. Trimming pared 7 bases from V and 1 base from J, leaving 11 bases between. The CDR3 is 13 amino acids. Germline CDR1 SGHVS, CDR2 FQNEAQ. CDR3 sequence reads: CASTPPGSYEQYF. DNA of the CDR3: TGTGCCAGCACCCCCCCCGGTTCCTACGAGCAGTACTTC.

The rearrangement joins TRBV11-1 to TRBJ2-1; TRBD2 matches at 12 bases. Germline trimming cut 7 bases from V and 6 bases from J; bases unmatched to any gene: 4. The germline gives CDR1 SGHAT, CDR2 FQDESV (reference sequence). The CDR3 consists of 14 residues. The CDR3 DNA is TGTGCCAGCAACCTAGCGGGGGGGCCCAATGAGCAGTTCTTC. This sequence encodes CASNLAGGPNEQFF.

The chain employs TRBV7-9 and TRBJ2-7, with 10 bases lining up with TRBD1. Trimming at V came to 6 bases and at J to 4 bases, leaving 9 bases not matched to a gene. Germline V gives CDR1 SEHNR, CDR2 FQNEAQ (reference sequence). CDR3 length equals 15 residues. CDR3 sequence: CASRSGTGDLYEQYF. CDR3 nucleotide sequence: TGTGCCAGCAGATCGGGGACAGGGGATCTTTACGAGCAGTACTTC.

This chain joins TRBV4-1 and TRBJ2-2, with TRBD1 as a possible D gene (6 bases). With 6 bases removed from V and 2 bases from J, the gap between germline ends came to 13 bases. Germline V gene lookup returns CDR1 MGHRA and CDR2 YSYEKL. This CDR3 is built from 15 residues. The CDR3 bases are TGCGCCAGCAGGTCGATCAGGGGAAACACCGGGGAGCTGTTTTTT. Translated, it gives CASRSIRGNTGELFF.

The chain has TRBV28 and TRBJ2-3; 13 bases map to TRBD2. With V trimmed by 6 bases and J by 2 bases, 20 bases remained unmatched. Germline loops: CDR1 MDHEN, CDR2 SYDVKM. The CDR3 covers 21 residues. CDR3 amino acids: CASSHARTSGGPDRSTDTQYF. The CDR3, as DNA: TGTGCCAGCAGCCATGCCCGGACTAGCGGGGGCCCCGATCGATCCACAGATACGCAGTATTTT.

V is TRBV5-1 and J is TRBJ2-7, with TRBD1 matching over 10 bases. With V trimmed by 4 bases and J by 3 bases, 4 bases remained unmatched. Germline V gene lookup returns CDR1 SGHRS and CDR2 YFSETQ. The CDR3 extends over 14 amino acids. This CDR3 is CASSPGQGGYEQYF. CDR3 nucleotide sequence: TGCGCCAGCAGCCCCGGACAGGGGGGCTACGAGCAGTACTTC.

The chain recombines TRBV5-6 with TRBJ2-1, with 8 nucleotides matching TRBD2. CDR1 is SGHDT, CDR2 YYEEEE, per germline. This CDR3 is 15 amino acids long. With 1 base clipped from V and 7 bases from J, the junction kept 7 bases outside the gene matches. DNA for the CDR3: TGTGCCAGCAGCTTGTATGCGGGAGGTTGGAATGAGCAGTTCTTC. Amino acid sequence: CASSLYAGGWNEQFF.